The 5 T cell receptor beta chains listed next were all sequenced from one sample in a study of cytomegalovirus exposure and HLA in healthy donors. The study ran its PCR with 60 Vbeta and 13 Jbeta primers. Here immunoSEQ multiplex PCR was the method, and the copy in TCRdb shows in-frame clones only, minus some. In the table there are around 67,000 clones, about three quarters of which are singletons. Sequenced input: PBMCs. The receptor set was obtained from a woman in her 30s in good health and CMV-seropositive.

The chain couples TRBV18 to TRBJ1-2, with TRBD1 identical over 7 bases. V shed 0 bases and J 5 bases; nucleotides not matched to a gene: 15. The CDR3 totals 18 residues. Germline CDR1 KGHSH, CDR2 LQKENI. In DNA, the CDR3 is TGTGCCAGCTCACCACCGCGGGGCGGGGTGACAGGGCCGTATGGCTACACCTTC. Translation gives CASSPPRGGVTGPYGYTF.

CDR3 DNA: TGTGCCAGCAGCCCGGGGGGGTTAGGCACTGAAGCTTTCTTT. Translation: CASSPGGLGTEAFF. The rearrangement uses TRBV7-3 and TRBJ1-1; TRBD1 might be the D (5 bases). Trimming took 5 bases from V and 4 from J, leaving 14 bases between them. Looked up from germline, CDR1 is SGHTA and CDR2 is FQGTGA. This CDR3 is 14 amino acids long.

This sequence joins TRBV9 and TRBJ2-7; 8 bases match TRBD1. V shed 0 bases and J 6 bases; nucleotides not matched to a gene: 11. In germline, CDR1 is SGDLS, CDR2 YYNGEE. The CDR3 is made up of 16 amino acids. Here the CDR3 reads CASSVEPWTGKGEQYF. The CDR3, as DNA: TGTGCCAGCAGCGTAGAACCCTGGACAGGGAAAGGCGAGCAGTACTTC. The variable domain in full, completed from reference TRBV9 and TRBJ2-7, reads DSGVTQTPKHLITATGQRVTLRCSPRSGDLSVYWYQQSLDQGLQFLIQYYNGEERAKGNILERFSAQQFPDLHSELNLSSLELGDSALYFCASSVEPWTGKGEQYFGPGTRLTVT.

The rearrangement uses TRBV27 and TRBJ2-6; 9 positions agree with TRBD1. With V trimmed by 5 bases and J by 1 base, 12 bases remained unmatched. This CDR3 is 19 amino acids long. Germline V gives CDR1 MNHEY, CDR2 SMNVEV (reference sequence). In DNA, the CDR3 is TGTGCCAGCAGTCTACAGGGGGCGCTGTTGGGATCTGGGGCCAACGTCCTGACTTTC. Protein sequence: CASSLQGALLGSGANVLTF.

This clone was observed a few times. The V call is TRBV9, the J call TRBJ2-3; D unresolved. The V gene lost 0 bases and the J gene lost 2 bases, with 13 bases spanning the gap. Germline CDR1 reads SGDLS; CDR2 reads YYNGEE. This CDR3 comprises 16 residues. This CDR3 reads CASSVGVGDFTDTQYF. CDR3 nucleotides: TGTGCCAGCAGCGTAGGGGTTGGAGATTTCACAGATACGCAGTATTTT. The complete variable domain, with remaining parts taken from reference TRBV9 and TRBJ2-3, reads DSGVTQTPKHLITATGQRVTLRCSPRSGDLSVYWYQQSLDQGLQFLIQYYNGEERAKGNILERFSAQQFPDLHSELNLSSLELGDSALYFCASSVGVGDFTDTQYFGPGTRLTVL.